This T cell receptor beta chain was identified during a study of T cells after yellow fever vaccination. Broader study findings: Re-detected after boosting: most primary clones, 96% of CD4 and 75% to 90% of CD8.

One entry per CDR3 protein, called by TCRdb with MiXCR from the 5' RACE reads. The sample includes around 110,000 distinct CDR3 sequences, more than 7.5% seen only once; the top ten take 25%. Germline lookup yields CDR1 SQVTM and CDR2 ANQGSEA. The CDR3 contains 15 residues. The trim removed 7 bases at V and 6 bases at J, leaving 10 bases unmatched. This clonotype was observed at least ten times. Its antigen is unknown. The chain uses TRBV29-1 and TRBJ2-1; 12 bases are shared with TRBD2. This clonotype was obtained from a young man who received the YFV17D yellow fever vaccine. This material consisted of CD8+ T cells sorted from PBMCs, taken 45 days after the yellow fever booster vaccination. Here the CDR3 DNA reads TGCAGCGCACAATTACTAGCGGGAGGCAGCAATGAGCAGTTCTTC. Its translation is CSAQLLAGGSNEQFF.